What follows are 30 T cell receptor beta chains derived from one specimen sequenced in a study of T cells after yellow fever vaccination. Each CDR3 protein gets one entry after TCRdb re-called the 5' RACE reads with MiXCR. The table has approximately 260,000 distinct CDR3 sequences, around 4.9% seen once. This material consisted of CD4+ T cells sorted from PBMCs, taken on the day of the yellow fever booster vaccination. All receptors come from a man aged 18 to 30 who received the YFV17D yellow fever vaccine.

This clonotype was counted a few times. The J gene is TRBJ2-5, the V gene TRBV7-3; D may be TRBD2 (5 bases). Trimming took off 3 bases at V and 2 bases at J, with 13 bases between the two ends. Germline V CDR1 and CDR2: SGHTA, FQGTGA. The CDR3 is 15 amino acids. CDR3 DNA: TGTGCCAGCAGCTTCTCCGGACTGGGACAAGAGACCCAGTACTTC. Translation gives CASSFSGLGQETQYF.

The chain recombines TRBV30 with TRBJ2-5; D call uncertain. The germline CDR1 and CDR2 sequences are GTSNPN and SVGIG (reference sequence). Trimming removed 3 bases from V and 2 bases from J, with 7 bases in between. This CDR3 is built from 12 residues. DNA for the CDR3: TGTGCCTGGAGAGGGCTACAAGAGACCCAGTACTTC. Translated: CAWRGLQETQYF.

This clonotype was seen only a few times. The chain recombines TRBV20-1 with TRBJ1-1; possibly TRBD1 for D (6 bases). Trimming left V 6 bases short and J 6 bases short, with 14 bases between. The germline V gene has CDR1 DFQATT and CDR2 SNEGSKA (reference sequence). The CDR3 has 12 residues. CDR3 residues: CSAGGDNAEAFF. The CDR3 bases are TGCAGTGCAGGGGGTGACAACGCTGAAGCTTTCTTT.

In this sample, this clonotype turned up many times. This chain joins TRBV6-2 or TRBV6-3 and TRBJ1-3; D not resolved. CDR3 length: 14 amino acids. V was pared by 0 bases and J by 1 base, with 4 bases between. Germline V gene lookup returns CDR1 MNHEY and CDR2 SVGEGT. The CDR3 nucleotides read TGTGCCAGCAGTTACTCAACATCTGGAAACACCATATATTTT. Its translation: CASSYSTSGNTIYF.

V usage is TRBV4-2 and J usage is TRBJ1-5; D call uncertain. This CDR3 is 16 amino acids long. Germline CDR1 and CDR2: LGHNA and YNFKEQ. V lost 1 base and J lost 4, with 14 bases in between. CDR3 sequence reads: CASSQASETINQPQHF. The CDR3 nucleotides read TGTGCCAGCAGCCAAGCGTCAGAAACAATTAATCAGCCCCAGCATTTT.

This clonotype was counted between two and nine times. V usage is TRBV3-1 and J usage is TRBJ2-7; D perhaps matches TRBD1 (6 bases). Trimming took 6 bases from V and 1 from J, leaving 16 bases between them. The germline V gene has CDR1 LGHDT and CDR2 YNNKEL (reference sequence). CDR3 length equals 15 residues. CDR3 bases: TGTGCCAGCAGTCGATCCGGCGGACAGTCCTACGAGCAGTACGTC. It translates to CASSRSGGQSYEQYV.

This clonotype has only a few counts. V gene TRBV29-1 combines with J gene TRBJ1-2; 9 bases fit TRBD1. This CDR3 contains 11 residues. Germline V lookup: CDR1 SQVTM, CDR2 ANQGSEA. CDR3 protein: CSVRTGDGYTF. CDR3 DNA sequence: TGCAGTGTACGGACAGGGGATGGCTACACCTTC.

This clonotype was detected only a few times. The rearrangement links TRBV5-4 to TRBJ2-1; D may be TRBD2 (5 bases). Germline V gene sequence: CDR1 SGHNT, CDR2 YYREEE (reference sequence). V dropped 3 bases and J dropped 10 bases, with 17 bases sitting between them. The CDR3 covers 14 residues. CDR3 coding DNA: TGTGCCAGCAGCTCGACCCAGATAGAGGGCGAGCAGTTCTTC. Protein: CASSSTQIEGEQFF.

The chain links TRBV5-1 to TRBJ1-1; D call uncertain. V lost 1 base and J 3 bases, leaving 7 bases between the germline ends. The CDR3 length is 13 residues. Germline CDR1 SGHRS, CDR2 YFSETQ. The chain's CDR3 is CASSLRQYTEAFF. CDR3 DNA: TGCGCCAGCAGCTTGAGGCAGTACACTGAAGCTTTCTTT.

V and J are TRBV9 and TRBJ1-1, with D unclear. From germline, CDR1 is SGDLS and CDR2 YYNGEE. V dropped 1 base and J dropped 5 bases, with 15 bases sitting between them. The CDR3 has 15 residues. CDR3 DNA: TGTGCCAGCAGCGTAACTTCTTATCGGACGACTGAAGCTTTCTTT. As protein: CASSVTSYRTTEAFF.

This clonotype showed up many times. The V gene is TRBV28, the J gene TRBJ2-7; 7 bases agree with TRBD1. Trimming cost V 5 bases and J 9 bases; bases outside gene matches: 13. From germline, CDR1 is MDHEN and CDR2 SYDVKM. The CDR3 extends over 14 amino acids. The CDR3 DNA sequence: TGTGCCAGCAGTATCCGACAGGGTTCGTATGGGCAGTACGTC. It encodes CASSIRQGSYGQYV.

The DNA for the CDR3 is TGCAGCGTTGTAGGAGCGGGGGGTGGCACAGATACGCAGTATTTT. As protein: CSVVGAGGGTDTQYF. V usage is TRBV29-1 and J usage is TRBJ2-3; 9 nucleotides align to TRBD2. The germline V gene encodes CDR1 SQVTM and CDR2 ANQGSEA. This CDR3 has 15 amino acids. J lost 1 base, V lost 4 bases, and 6 bases had no gene match.

The CDR3 region has the DNA TGTGCCAGCAGCCCGACAGGGGGGTTCTCCTACGAGCAGTACTTC. Translated, it gives CASSPTGGFSYEQYF. This chain connects TRBV7-3 to TRBJ2-7, with TRBD1 matching over 9 bases. The length of the CDR3 is 15 residues. The germline CDR1 and CDR2 sequences are SGHTA and FQGTGA. The V and J ends lost 5 bases and 0 bases, in that order; junction bases with no gene match: 5.

The chain joins TRBV4-3 to TRBJ1-5, with D maybe TRBD1 (6 bases). CDR3 length equals 17 residues. The germline gives CDR1 LGHNA, CDR2 YSLEER. Trimming took 4 bases from V and 6 from J, leaving 22 bases between them. CDR3 sequence: CASSPDPGVGAGQPQHF. CDR3 DNA: TGCGCCAGCAGCCCTGACCCAGGGGTCGGGGCTGGTCAGCCCCAGCATTTT.

This clonotype was seen a handful of times. The gene calls are TRBV4-1 and TRBJ2-5, with TRBD2 matching 8 bases. Trimming removed 5 bases from V and 3 bases from J; junction bases left unmatched: 11. The CDR3 is 16 residues long. Germline CDR1 is MGHRA and CDR2 is YSYEKL. This CDR3 reads CASSSPRGGEEETQYF. CDR3 nucleotides: TGCGCCAGCAGCTCTCCCCGGGGGGGGGAGGAAGAGACCCAGTACTTC.

This clonotype was counted ten times or more. In DNA form, the CDR3 reads TGCGCCAGCAGCGGCAGACAGGTCGTGGGAACCGGGGAGCTGTTTTTT. This codes for CASSGRQVVGTGELFF. The gene calls are TRBV5-1 and TRBJ2-2; maybe TRBD1 (6 bases). The germline CDR1 and CDR2 sequences are SGHRS and YFSETQ. The ends were cut back, 4 bases at V and 5 bases at J, with 18 bases in the middle. There are 16 residues in the CDR3.

This clonotype was seen many times. The rearrangement links TRBV5-1 to TRBJ2-3; D gene unclear. This CDR3 is 14 amino acids long. Trimming took 0 bases from V and 0 from J, leaving 5 bases between them. The germline V gene encodes CDR1 SGHRS and CDR2 YFSETQ. CDR3 residues: CASSLEVSTDTQYF. The DNA of the CDR3 is TGCGCCAGCAGCTTGGAAGTCAGCACAGATACGCAGTATTTT.

V usage is TRBV13 and J usage is TRBJ2-3; weak D call: TRBD1 (7 bases). The CDR3 is 16 residues long. V was pared by 1 base and J by 7 bases, with 18 bases between. Germline CDR1 reads PRHDT; CDR2 reads FYEKMQ (reference sequence). The CDR3 region is CASSLEFRGRRNTQYF. The CDR3 DNA follows: TGTGCCAGCAGCTTAGAGTTCAGGGGGAGGAGAAATACGCAGTATTTT.

The sample holds a few counts of this clonotype. This rearrangement joins TRBV12-3 or TRBV12-4 to TRBJ1-1; TRBD1 matches 7 bases. Losses at the gene ends were 5 bases for V and 5 bases for J; bases not matched to a gene: 11. The CDR3 is 15 residues long. CDR3 DNA: TGTGCCAGCAGTCGCCATGACAGGGCCGGGACTGAAGCTTTCTTT. It encodes CASSRHDRAGTEAFF.

Only one count was recorded for this clonotype. The rearrangement uses TRBV6-1 and TRBJ1-5, with D perhaps TRBD1 (5 bases). Per germline, CDR1 MNHNS and CDR2 SASEGT. The CDR3 runs to 15 residues. Trimming took off 4 bases at V and 6 bases at J, with 16 bases between the two ends. The CDR3: CASSGRDFDGQPQHF. The CDR3 region has the DNA TGTGCCAGCAGTGGCCGGGACTTCGACGGTCAGCCCCAGCATTTT.

This clonotype has just a few counts. One junction end does not reproduce the germline sequence, and a read error may be involved. The rearrangement joins TRBV5-1 to TRBJ1-6; 7 bases map to TRBD1. This CDR3 has 14 amino acids. CDR1 and CDR2 from the germline V gene are SGHRS and YFSETQ. This CDR3 reads CASSREGAGSPRHF. The CDR3 nucleotides are TGCGCCAGCAGCCGGGAGGGGGCCGGATCACCCCGCCACTTT.

This clonotype has only a few counts. V is TRBV4-3 and J is TRBJ2-3; TRBD2 matches 13 bases. The ends lost 1 base at V and 2 bases at J; junction bases unmatched: 3. The CDR3 spans 17 residues. From germline, CDR1 is LGHNA and CDR2 YSLEER. Written as DNA, the CDR3 is TGCGCCAGCAGCCAAGGGGGACTAGCGGGGACCACAGATACGCAGTATTTT. Encoded protein: CASSQGGLAGTTDTQYF.

This rearrangement joins TRBV7-9 to TRBJ1-1; 8 bases match TRBD1. V lost 4 bases and J lost 4; bases outside the gene matches: 5. Looked up from germline, CDR1 is SEHNR and CDR2 is FQNEAQ (reference sequence). The CDR3 is made up of 14 amino acids. The CDR3 sequence is CASSSWTGPTEAFF. The DNA of the CDR3 is TGTGCCAGCAGCTCCTGGACAGGGCCCACTGAAGCTTTCTTT.

This clonotype was seen repeatedly, ten times or more. The chain uses TRBV20-1 and TRBJ1-4; D gene uncertain. The CDR3 is 10 residues long. The germline CDR1 and CDR2 sequences are DFQATT and SNEGSKA (reference sequence). Trimming cost V 6 bases and J 8 bases, with 7 bases left between them. CDR3 nucleotide sequence: TGCAGTGCCCTAGACGAAAAACTGTTTTTT. Translated: CSALDEKLFF.

This clonotype was counted many times. This chain links TRBV4-3 with TRBJ1-1; 10 bases are a match to TRBD1. CDR3 length: 16 amino acids. Germline trimming cut 5 bases from V and 4 bases from J; bases unmatched to any gene: 10. Germline V gives CDR1 LGHNA, CDR2 YSLEER. As DNA, the CDR3 is TGCGCCAGCAGCTTAAAGAGGGGACAGGGGTTCACTGAAGCTTTCTTT. Amino acids: CASSLKRGQGFTEAFF.

In nucleotides, the CDR3 is TGTGCCAGCACCGCCGAGAGGGAGCGACGGTACGTC. Translated, it gives CASTAERERRYV. The J gene is TRBJ2-7, the V gene TRBV2; D is possibly TRBD2 (5 bases). V was cut by 7 bases and J by 12 bases, with 19 bases left in between. CDR1 SNHLY and CDR2 FYNNEI come from the germline V gene. CDR3 length equals 12 residues.

The V call is TRBV7-2, the J call TRBJ1-3; D gene unclear. Trimming cost V 7 bases and J 5 bases, with 18 bases left between them. The germline gives CDR1 SGHTA, CDR2 FQGNSA. This CDR3 comprises 15 residues. The CDR3 loop reads CASTPSGSLRNTIYF. The CDR3 DNA is TGTGCCAGCACCCCCAGCGGGTCTCTCAGAAACACCATATATTTT.

The chain carries TRBV20-1 and TRBJ1-5; D unclear. CDR1 is DFQATT and CDR2 is SNEGSKA in the germline V gene (reference sequence). The V gene lost 5 bases and the J gene lost 5 bases, with 16 bases spanning the gap. This CDR3 is built from 14 residues. CDR3 amino acids: CSAPEGNDYQPQHF. CDR3 coding DNA: TGCAGTGCTCCAGAGGGCAACGATTATCAGCCCCAGCATTTT.

J is TRBJ2-4 and V is TRBV6-2 or TRBV6-3; weak D call: TRBD2 (5 bases). In germline, CDR1 is MNHEY, CDR2 SVGEGT. There are 15 residues in the CDR3. V lost 4 bases, J lost 2 bases, and 12 bases lay in between. CDR3 coding DNA: TGTGCCAGCAGTTCGGGGATGGGTACCAAAAACATTCAGTACTTC. Translated, it gives CASSSGMGTKNIQYF.

About this clonotype itself: Just one base apart from a much larger clone, this may be a read error. The chain is built from TRBV10-3 and TRBJ2-7; D perhaps matches TRBD1 (6 bases). This CDR3 region has 14 residues. V was clipped by 6 bases and J by 2 bases, with 14 bases between them. Germline assignment: CDR1 ENHRY and CDR2 SYGVKD. The CDR3 region has the DNA TGTGCCATCAGGGAAACAGGGTACACCTACGAGCAGTACTTC. Encoded protein: CAIRETGYTYEQYF.